The clone carrying this T cell receptor beta chain was observed a few times. The intended depth for sequencing was 1 in 200,000 to 1 in 1 million T cells. The method was immunoSEQ multiplex PCR; TCRdb's version includes in-frame clones alone and lacks a portion of them. The sample lists about 130,000 clones, approximately 80% occurring once. The sample comes from a study of cytotoxic CD8 clonotypes in ibrutinib-treated CLL. V was pared by 11 bases and J by 8 bases, with 18 bases between. Germline V lookup: CDR1 SNHLY, CDR2 FYNNEI. The CDR3 sequence is 13 residues long. The clonotype comes from a human donor with chronic lymphocytic leukemia. This chain connects TRBV2 to TRBJ1-4, with a tentative D call TRBD1 (5 bases). The sequencing here drew on PBMCs, taken after 24 months of ibrutinib treatment. The CDR3 loop reads CAQQRDVAEKLFF. CDR3 bases: TGTGCCCAGCAGCGGGACGTCGCGGAAAAACTGTTTTTT.